This T cell receptor (beta chain) is drawn from a study of OX40 agonist ivuxolimab in advanced cancers. Background on the study: Partial responses were achieved by three patients: one hepatocellular carcinoma, two cutaneous melanoma.

For this clone: The antigen is not known.

Some clones are missing from TCRdb's copy, which holds only in-frame ones; the method was immunoSEQ multiplex PCR. Of fewer than 65,000 clones listed, 75% to 90% are singletons. Patients were excluded for autoimmune disease history or systemic immunosuppression. This CDR3 region has 15 residues. CDR1 ENHRY and CDR2 SYGVKD come from the germline V gene. Unmatched junction bases numbered 6, after V lost 6 bases and J lost 1 base. General observations from the study: Some nonresponders also had low normalized T-cell clonal expansion. At 0.1 to 3.0 mg/kg and by week 6, CD4+ and CD8+ T cells in the blood had expanded clonally.

Specimen: CD4+ or CD8+ T cells sorted from blood, collected in a trial of the OX40 agonist ivuxolimab. This receptor was identified in an adult with an advanced solid tumor such as melanoma, head and neck, liver or kidney cancer. The rearrangement joins TRBV10-3 to TRBJ2-5; 9 positions match TRBD2. CDR3: CAIRGTSRTQETQYF. The CDR3, as DNA: TGTGCCATCAGGGGGACTAGCCGAACCCAAGAGACCCAGTACTTC.